A selection of T cell receptor beta chains follows, all from one sample in a study of spatial heterogeneity in lung cancer. One entry per CDR3 protein, called by TCRdb with MiXCR from the 5' RACE reads. The sample includes 6,600 or so distinct CDR3 sequences, around 10% of them seen just once. Source: lung tumor tissue, taken at surgery. The receptors shown here come from a female donor with early-stage non-small cell lung cancer. Each CDR3 is given with its conserved first and last residue. The order of the fields is D gene, V gene, clone size, J gene, CDR3 DNA, CDR3 protein. A D gene is named only where the DNA matches it firmly. A clone size is listed for some rows: how often the clone was seen (once, few, many), or a class if it is expanded.

>.|TRBV2|few|TRBJ1-6
TGTGCCAGCAGTGGGACAGCTGATAATTCACCCCTCCACTTT
CASSGTADNSPLHF
>TRBD1|TRBV7-2|.|TRBJ2-2
TGTGCCAGCAGCAAGCAGGGACAGGGGCGGGCCGGGGAGCTGTTTTTT
CASSKQGQGRAGELFF
>.|TRBV12-3/TRBV12-4|many|TRBJ2-7
TGTGCCAGCAGGCAAGGGACCTACGAGCAGTACTTC
CASRQGTYEQYF
>.|TRBV6-1|medium-sized|TRBJ1-5
TGTGCCAGCAGTGAATTGGGTGGGCAGGGCGATCAGCCCCAGCATTTT
CASSELGGQGDQPQHF
>.|TRBV9|few|TRBJ2-1
TGTGCCAGCAGCGTAGCCGTTACTGAGCAGTTCTTC
CASSVAVTEQFF
>TRBD1|TRBV20-1|.|TRBJ2-3
TGCAGTGCTAGACGGGACAGGGTTACAGATACGCAGTATTTT
CSARRDRVTDTQYF
>.|TRBV30|medium-sized|TRBJ1-2
TGTGCCTGGGGACAGTTCTATGGCTACACCTTC
CAWGQFYGYTF
>.|TRBV3-2|.|TRBJ2-3
TGTGCCAGCAGCCATGGACAGCCCCGGGATACGCAGTATTTT
CASSHGQPRDTQYF
>TRBD1|TRBV3-1|medium-sized|TRBJ2-7
TGTGCCAGCAGCTTCCGGGACAGGGGTTACGAGCAGTACTTC
CASSFRDRGYEQYF
>.|TRBV5-1|few|TRBJ2-7
TGCGCCAGCAGCGTCGGGACCCGGGGCGAGCAGTACTTC
CASSVGTRGEQYF
>TRBD1|TRBV7-9|.|TRBJ1-2
TGTGCCAGCAGCTTAGGACAGGGATGGGGCTACACCTTC
CASSLGQGWGYTF
>TRBD2|TRBV24-1|few|TRBJ2-3
TGTGCCACCACTGGGACTAGCGGGGAGTCTAGCACAGATACGCAGTATTTT
CATTGTSGESSTDTQYF
>.|TRBV6-1|.|TRBJ1-5
TGTGCCAGCAGTGACGGACAGATTTATAGCAATCAGCCCCAGCATTTT
CASSDGQIYSNQPQHF
>.|TRBV6-5|.|TRBJ1-6
TGTGCCAGCAAAAGGAAGGGGCAGGGGTTCAATTCACCCCTCCACTTT
CASKRKGQGFNSPLHF
>.|TRBV4-3|few|TRBJ1-6
TGCGCCAGCAGCCAAGATCATAGGACCTCACCCCTCCACTTT
CASSQDHRTSPLHF
>TRBD1|TRBV3-1|many|TRBJ2-7
TGTGCCAGCAGGTACCGGGACAGGGGACACGAGCAGTACTTC
CASRYRDRGHEQYF
>TRBD2|TRBV20-1|medium-sized|TRBJ2-1
TGCAGTGCCAGACGGGGGGGGACCTACAATGAGCAGTTCTTC
CSARRGGTYNEQFF
>.|TRBV7-2|many|TRBJ2-2
TGTGCCAGCAGCTTGAGTTCAGGGGCCGGGGAGCTGTTTTTT
CASSLSSGAGELFF
>.|TRBV9|many|TRBJ1-5
TGTGCCAGCAGCAAAGAGGCAGGGGTCAATCAGCCCCAGCATTTT
CASSKEAGVNQPQHF
>TRBD1|TRBV12-3/TRBV12-4|.|TRBJ1-2
TGTGCCAGCAGTATCAACTGGGACAGGGGCGGCTATGGCTACACCTTC
CASSINWDRGGYGYTF
>.|TRBV7-6|large|TRBJ1-4
TGTGCCAGCAGCGCCTATACAGGTGCAACTAATGAAAAACTGTTTTTT
CASSAYTGATNEKLFF
>TRBD2|TRBV20-1|.|TRBJ2-2
TGCAGTGCCTTTTTAGCGGGCACGAACACCGGGGAGCTGTTTTTT
CSAFLAGTNTGELFF
>TRBD2|TRBV18|many|TRBJ2-5
TGTGCCAGCTCACCCAGTCGGTCTAGCGGACAAGAGACCCAGTACTTC
CASSPSRSSGQETQYF
>TRBD1|TRBV5-1|.|TRBJ2-7
TGCGCCAGCAGCTTGTCTACAGGGGTTTCCTACGAGCAGTACTTC
CASSLSTGVSYEQYF
>.|TRBV3-1|.|TRBJ1-1
TGTGCCAGCAGCCACGGCGACACTGAAGCTTTCTTT
CASSHGDTEAFF
>.|TRBV4-1|.|TRBJ1-1
TGCGCCAGCAGCCAAGATCAAATCGCCGGGACAATGAACACTGAAGCTTTCTTT
CASSQDQIAGTMNTEAFF
>.|TRBV2|few|TRBJ2-3
TGTGCCAGCAGTGTCCGGGGGCCGGGGACAGATACGCAGTATTTT
CASSVRGPGTDTQYF